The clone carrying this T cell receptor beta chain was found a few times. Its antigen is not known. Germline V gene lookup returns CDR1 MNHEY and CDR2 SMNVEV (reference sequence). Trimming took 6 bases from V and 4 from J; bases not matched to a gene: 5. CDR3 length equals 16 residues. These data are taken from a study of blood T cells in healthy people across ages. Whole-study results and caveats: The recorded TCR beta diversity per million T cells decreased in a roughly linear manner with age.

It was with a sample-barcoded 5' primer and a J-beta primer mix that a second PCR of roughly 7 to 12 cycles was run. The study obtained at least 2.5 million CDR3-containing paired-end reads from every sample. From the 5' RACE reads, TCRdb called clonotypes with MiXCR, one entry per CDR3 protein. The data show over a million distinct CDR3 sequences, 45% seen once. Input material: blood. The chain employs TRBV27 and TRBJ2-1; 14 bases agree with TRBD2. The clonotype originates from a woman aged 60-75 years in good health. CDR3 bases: TGTGCCAGCAGAGAGACTAGCGGGAGGGCTTACAATGAGCAGTTCTTC. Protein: CASRETSGRAYNEQFF.